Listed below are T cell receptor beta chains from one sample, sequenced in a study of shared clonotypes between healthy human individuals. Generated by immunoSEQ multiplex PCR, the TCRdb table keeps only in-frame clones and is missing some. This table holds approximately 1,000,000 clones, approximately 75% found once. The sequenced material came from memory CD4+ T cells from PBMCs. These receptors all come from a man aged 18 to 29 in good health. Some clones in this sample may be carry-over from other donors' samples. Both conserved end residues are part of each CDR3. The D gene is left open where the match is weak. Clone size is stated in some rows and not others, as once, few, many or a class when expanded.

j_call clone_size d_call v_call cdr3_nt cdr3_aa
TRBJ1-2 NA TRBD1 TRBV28 TGTGCCAGCAGGGATTTACCGGGACAGGGCTACTACTATGGCTACACCTTC CASRDLPGQGYYYGYTF
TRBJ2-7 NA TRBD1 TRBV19 TGTGCCAGTTCCTCTGGACAGGGGAGACTCGACGAGCAGTACTTC CASSSGQGRLDEQYF
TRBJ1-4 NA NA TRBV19 TGTGCCAGTTTCATTTTGTGGGGCGGGAATGAAAAACTGTTTTTT CASFILWGGNEKLFF
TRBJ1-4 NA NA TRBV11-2 TGTGCCAGCAGCCCCCAAGGAAAACTGTTTTTT CASSPQGKLFF
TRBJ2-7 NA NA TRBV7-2 TGTGCCAGCAGCCCCGGGGTAGTCTCCTACGAGCAGTACTTC CASSPGVVSYEQYF
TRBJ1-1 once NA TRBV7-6 TGTGCCAGCAGCTCCAACCGGGCCAATGAAGCTTTCTTT CASSSNRANEAFF
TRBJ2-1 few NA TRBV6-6 TGTGCCAGCAGCCCAGACTTGAACAATGAGCAGTTCTTC CASSPDLNNEQFF
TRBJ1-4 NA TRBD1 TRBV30 TGTGCCTGGAGTGTAGGGGACAGGGGTAAAAAACTGTTTTTT CAWSVGDRGKKLFF
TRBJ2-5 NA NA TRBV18 TGTGCCAGCTCACCACTTGGTGTCAGGGCCCAAGAGACCCAGTACTTC CASSPLGVRAQETQYF
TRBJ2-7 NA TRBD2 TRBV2 TGTGCCAGCAGTGAATCCCTAGCGGGGAGCGCCAACGAGCAGTACTTC CASSESLAGSANEQYF
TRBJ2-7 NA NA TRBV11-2 TGTGCCAGCAGCTCAAGACGGGGCGGGGACTCCGGTTTGGGAGAGCAGTACTTC CASSSRRGGDSGLGEQYF
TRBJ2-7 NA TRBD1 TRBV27 TGTGCCAGCAGTTTATCTCCCCTAACCAGGGGGTTCTCCTACGAGCAGTACTTC CASSLSPLTRGFSYEQYF
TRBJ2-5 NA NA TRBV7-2 TGTGCCAGCAGCTTAGGGGTTAGAGAGACCCAGTACTTC CASSLGVRETQYF
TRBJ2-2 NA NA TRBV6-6 TGTGCCAGCAGTTACCCCCAGACCGGGGAGCTGTTTTTT CASSYPQTGELFF
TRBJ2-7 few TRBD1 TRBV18 TGTGCCAGCTCTCAACAGGGGCCCTACGAGCAGTACTTC CASSQQGPYEQYF
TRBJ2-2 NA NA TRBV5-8 TGTGCCAGCAGCTTGTGGCGGGGGGAGCTGTTTTTT CASSLWRGELFF
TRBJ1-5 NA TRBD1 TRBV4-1 TGCGCCAGCAGCCAACTCCGGACAGGGAGCAATCAGCCCCAGCATTTT CASSQLRTGSNQPQHF
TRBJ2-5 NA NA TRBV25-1 TGTGCCAGCAGGGACTCCAACTACCAAGAGACCCAGTACTTC CASRDSNYQETQYF
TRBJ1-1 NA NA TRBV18 TGTGCCAGCTCGTGGGCTTCGAACACTGAAGCTTTCTTT CASSWASNTEAFF
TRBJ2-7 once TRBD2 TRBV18 TGTGCCAGCTCCATTAGCGGGAGGGCCAACTACGAGCAGTACTTC CASSISGRANYEQYF
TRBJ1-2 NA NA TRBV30 TGTGCCGGGGAATCACCGACTAACTATGGCTACACCTTC CAGESPTNYGYTF
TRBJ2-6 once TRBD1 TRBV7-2 TGTGCCAGCAGCAAAGGGACAGGGAACTCAGCTGGGGCCAACGTCCTGACTTTC CASSKGTGNSAGANVLTF
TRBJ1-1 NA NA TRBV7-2 TGTGCCAGCACCGCCTTTGGGGGAGGGACTGAAGCTTTCTTT CASTAFGGGTEAFF
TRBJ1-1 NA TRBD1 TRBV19 TGTGCCAGTAGTCGCGACAGGGACGGAGGCGAAGCTTTCTTT CASSRDRDGGEAFF
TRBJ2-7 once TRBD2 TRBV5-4 TGTGCCAGCAGCGCGGGACTAGCGGGAGTAAACGAGCAGTACTTC CASSAGLAGVNEQYF
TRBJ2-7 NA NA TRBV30 TGTGCCTGGAGTCCCCGGTCCCACGAGCAGTACTTC CAWSPRSHEQYF
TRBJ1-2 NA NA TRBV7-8 TGTGCCAGCAGCTTAGATGGCCGGGTAAATGATGGCTACACCTTC CASSLDGRVNDGYTF
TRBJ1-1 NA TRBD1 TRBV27 TGTGCCAGCAGTTTGTATGGACAGGGGGGGATGAACACTGAAGCTTTCTTT CASSLYGQGGMNTEAFF
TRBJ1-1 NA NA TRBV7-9 TGTGCCAGCAGCCGGACGGCTGAAGCTTTCTTT CASSRTAEAFF
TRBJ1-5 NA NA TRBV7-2 TGTGCCAGCAGCTCCCACCTTGAGCAGCCCCAGCATTTT CASSSHLEQPQHF
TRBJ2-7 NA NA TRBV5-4 TGTGCCAGCAGCTTGGGGGCAGGGACCTTTTACGAGCAGTACTTC CASSLGAGTFYEQYF
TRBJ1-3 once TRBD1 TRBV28 TGTGCCAGCAGCGGCGACAGGGCTGGAAACACCATATATTTT CASSGDRAGNTIYF
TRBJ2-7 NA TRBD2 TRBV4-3 TGCGCCAGCAGCCAAGGGGGACTAGCGGGAGCAGGCGAGCAGTACTTC CASSQGGLAGAGEQYF
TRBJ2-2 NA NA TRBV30 TGTGCCTGGAGTGTATCAGGGGAGCTGTTTTTT CAWSVSGELFF
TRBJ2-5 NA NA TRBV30 TGTGCCTGGAGTGGAGGGGAGACCCAGTACTTC CAWSGGETQYF
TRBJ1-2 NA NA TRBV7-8 TGTGCCAGCAGCTTAGCGCATCAGCTCTATGGCTACACCTTC CASSLAHQLYGYTF
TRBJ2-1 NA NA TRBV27 TGTGCCAGCAGTTTAGAGGGCAACTACAATGAGCAGTTCTTC CASSLEGNYNEQFF
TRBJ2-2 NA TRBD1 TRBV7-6 TGTGCCAGCAGCTTATGGGACAGGGAGGTCACCGGGGAGCTGTTTTTT CASSLWDREVTGELFF
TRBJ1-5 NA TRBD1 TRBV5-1 TGCGCCAGCAGCAAGGAGGGACAGGGGAGCAATCAGCCCCAGCATTTT CASSKEGQGSNQPQHF
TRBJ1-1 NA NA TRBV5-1 TGCGCCAGCAGCTTGGGATTCGTACAGTACACTGAAGCTTTCTTT CASSLGFVQYTEAFF
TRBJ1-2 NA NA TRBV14 TGTGCCAGCAGCCCGGGACCGTCGACGGATTATGGCTACACCTTC CASSPGPSTDYGYTF
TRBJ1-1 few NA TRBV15 TGTGCCACCAGCAGGCAACACCCGAACACTGAAGCTTTCTTT CATSRQHPNTEAFF
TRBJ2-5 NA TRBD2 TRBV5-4 TGTGCCAGCAGCTCACCTAGCGGGACCCAAGAGACCCAGTACTTC CASSSPSGTQETQYF
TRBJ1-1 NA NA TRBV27 TGTGCCAGCAGTCCGCGACAGACGAGGACTGAAGCTTTCTTT CASSPRQTRTEAFF
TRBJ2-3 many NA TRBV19 TGTGCCAGTAGTATGTATGGCGGTCCCAACACAGATACGCAGTATTTT CASSMYGGPNTDTQYF
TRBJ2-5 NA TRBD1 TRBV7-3 TGTGCCAGCAGCCTAGGGACAGGGGAGACCCAGTACTTC CASSLGTGETQYF
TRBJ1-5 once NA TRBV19 TGTGCCAGTAGTACCGGGGGTAGCAATCAGCCCCAGCATTTT CASSTGGSNQPQHF
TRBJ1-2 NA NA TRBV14 TGTGCCAGCAGCCAGGAACCGACAGTATACTATGGCTACACCTTC CASSQEPTVYYGYTF
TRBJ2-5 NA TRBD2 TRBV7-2 TGTGCCAGCAGCTTAGGAGTAGTGCCTAGCGGACAAGAGACCCAGTACTTC CASSLGVVPSGQETQYF
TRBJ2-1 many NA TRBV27 TGTGCCAGCAGCCGGACAGTCAATGAGCAGTTCTTC CASSRTVNEQFF
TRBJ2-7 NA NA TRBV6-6 TGTGCCAGCGGCCAGAACTACGAGCAGTACTTC CASGQNYEQYF